A single sample is the source of the 18 T cell receptor beta chains below, sequenced in a study of blood T cell repertoires in COVID-19. Some clones are missing from TCRdb's copy, which holds only in-frame ones; the method was immunoSEQ multiplex PCR. The table shows some 220,000 clones, with over 80% occurring only once. The specimen sequenced was peripheral blood. These receptor sequences come from a human donor in a cohort sampled during active COVID-19.

This sequence joins TRBV5-1 and TRBJ2-1; no clear D gene. Trimming took 2 bases from V and 7 from J, leaving 22 bases between them. The germline V gene encodes CDR1 SGHRS and CDR2 YFSETQ. The CDR3 totals 17 residues. CDR3 region: CASSFSGTTDGSNEQFF. CDR3 DNA sequence: TGCGCCAGCAGCTTCTCCGGTACTACCGATGGCTCTAATGAGCAGTTCTTC.

The rearrangement links TRBV5-1 to TRBJ2-1, with TRBD2 matching over 10 bases. The CDR3 sequence is 15 residues long. Germline assignment: CDR1 SGHRS and CDR2 YFSETQ. V was clipped by 4 bases and J by 9 bases; unmatched bases: 10. The CDR3 loop reads CASSPTSGGAREQFF. DNA of the CDR3: TGCGCCAGCAGCCCCACAAGCGGGGGGGCCCGTGAGCAGTTCTTC.

The gene calls are TRBV6-5 and TRBJ2-1; D might be TRBD1 (6 bases). Trimming cost V 8 bases and J 0 bases, with 14 bases left between them. CDR1 and CDR2 from the germline V gene are MNHEY and SVGAGI. The CDR3 contains 15 residues. The CDR3 here is CASASDRSSYNEQFF. The CDR3 DNA reads as TGTGCCAGCGCTTCCGACAGGAGCTCCTACAATGAGCAGTTCTTC.

This chain links TRBV10-3 with TRBJ2-7; possibly TRBD2 for D (6 bases). In germline, CDR1 is ENHRY, CDR2 SYGVKD. This CDR3 has 14 residues. V shed 4 bases and J shed 4 bases, with 14 bases lying between them. The CDR3 DNA reads as TGTGCCATCAGTGGGAGGGGAGGCGGGTACGAGCAGTACTTC. Its translation is CAISGRGGGYEQYF.

A note on this clone: Other DNA variants within this sample encode the same CDR3. The chain joins TRBV19 to TRBJ2-7, with 11 bases matching TRBD1. Germline V lookup: CDR1 LNHDA, CDR2 SQIVND (reference sequence). CDR3 length equals 14 residues. V dropped 1 base and J dropped 5; count of bases not matched to a gene: 1. The CDR3 spells CASSIGTGGDEQYF. The CDR3 DNA reads TGTGCCAGTAGTATAGGGACAGGGGGCGACGAGCAGTACTTC.

The genes are TRBV5-4 and TRBJ1-1, with unresolved D. The CDR3 length is 13 residues. The ends were cut back, 2 bases at V and 2 bases at J, with 7 bases in the middle. The V gene's germline CDR1 is SGHNT and CDR2 YYREEE (reference sequence). The DNA of the CDR3 is TGTGCCAGCAGCTTCGGGTTCAACACTGAAGCTTTCTTT. The encoded protein is CASSFGFNTEAFF. Drawing the rest from reference TRBV5-4 and TRBJ1-1, the complete variable domain is ETGVTQSPTHLIKTRGQQVTLRCSSQSGHNTVSWYQQALGQGPQFIFQYYREEENGRGNFPPRFSGLQFPNYSSELNVNALELDDSALYLCASSFGFNTEAFFGQGTRLTVV.

This clone has a count of ten or more. J is TRBJ1-5 and V is TRBV15, with a weak D call TRBD1 (6 bases). The V gene's germline CDR1 is LNHNV and CDR2 YYDKDF (reference sequence). V lost 0 bases and J 2 bases, leaving 8 bases between the germline ends. The CDR3 covers 15 residues. DNA of the CDR3: TGTGCCACCAGCAGAGAGTCAGGGGGCAATCAGCCCCAGCATTTT. Translating it yields CATSRESGGNQPQHF.

This clone occurred a few times. The chain has TRBV2 and TRBJ2-7; tentative D call: TRBD2 (5 bases). Germline V gene sequence: CDR1 SNHLY, CDR2 FYNNEI. The CDR3 totals 12 residues. The V gene lost 6 bases and the J gene lost 2 bases, with 8 bases spanning the gap. In DNA, the CDR3 is TGTGCCAGCAGGCGGGCGGCCTACGAGCAGTACTTC. Its protein is CASRRAAYEQYF.

The rearrangement links TRBV28 to TRBJ2-6; a weak D match, TRBD2 (6 bases). The CDR3 totals 16 residues. From germline, CDR1 is MDHEN and CDR2 SYDVKM. The V end lost 4 bases, the J end lost 0 bases, and 10 bases lay between the germline ends. The CDR3 loop reads CASSSGGVSGANVLTF. The CDR3 nucleotides read TGTGCCAGCAGTTCCGGCGGGGTCTCTGGGGCCAACGTCCTGACTTTC.

V and J are TRBV27 and TRBJ1-6; D is unclear. This CDR3 region has 15 residues. V was cut by 5 bases and J by 0 bases, with 8 bases left in between. The germline V gene has CDR1 MNHEY and CDR2 SMNVEV (reference sequence). The CDR3 sequence: CASSAASSYNSPLHF. In DNA, the CDR3 is TGTGCCAGCAGTGCCGCGAGCTCCTATAATTCACCCCTCCACTTT.

The genes are TRBV5-4 and TRBJ1-6; D is uncertain. CDR3 length: 15 residues. Trimming took 1 base from V and 9 from J, leaving 14 bases between them. Germline V gene lookup returns CDR1 SGHNT and CDR2 YYREEE (reference sequence). The CDR3 spells CASSLYKAGGSPLHF. The CDR3 DNA reads TGTGCCAGCAGCTTGTATAAGGCAGGTGGTTCACCCCTCCACTTT.

The V and J genes are TRBV3-1 (or the pseudogene TRBV3-2) and TRBJ1-5; unclear D gene. This CDR3 is built from 12 residues. V was shortened by 6 bases and J by 4 bases, with 7 bases between the two germline ends. Germline CDR1 reads LGHDT; CDR2 reads YNNKEL (reference sequence). This CDR3 is CASRAVNQPQHF. CDR3 nucleotide sequence: TGTGCCAGCAGGGCCGTGAATCAGCCCCAGCATTTT.

The chain recombines TRBV5-4 with TRBJ2-5; the D gene is possibly TRBD1 (6 bases). Germline assignment: CDR1 SGHNT and CDR2 YYREEE (reference sequence). The V end lost 4 bases, the J end lost 3 bases, and 19 bases lay between the germline ends. This CDR3 is built from 16 residues. CDR3 in amino acids: CASSVSLGAVEETQYF. The DNA of the CDR3 is TGTGCCAGCAGCGTGAGCCTGGGGGCCGTGGAAGAGACCCAGTACTTC.

Regarding this clone: Other DNA sequences in this sample translate to the same CDR3. V and J are TRBV9 and TRBJ2-7; TRBD1 matches 9 bases. CDR1 and CDR2 (germline): SGDLS, YYNGEE. J gave up 2 bases and V 3 bases, and 3 bases lay outside the gene matches. The CDR3 covers 14 residues. The DNA for the CDR3 is TGTGCCAGCAGCGCAGGACAGGGGACCTACGAGCAGTACTTC. Amino acids: CASSAGQGTYEQYF.

The rearrangement links TRBV5-1 to TRBJ2-2, with D perhaps matching TRBD1 (8 bases). CDR3 length equals 16 residues. V lost 2 bases and J lost 6, with 17 bases in between. Germline V lookup: CDR1 SGHRS, CDR2 YFSETQ. The CDR3 DNA sequence: TGCGCCAGCAGCTTCCTACTCACAGGGGGGGCCGGGGAGCTGTTTTTT. Protein: CASSFLLTGGAGELFF.

The CDR3 coding sequence is TGTGCCTGGAGTGTGAATCGACAGGGCTCAGGTTTCTTT. Residues: CAWSVNRQGSGFF. The J gene is TRBJ1-1, the V gene TRBV30; 7 positions agree with TRBD1. After removal of 0 bases from V and 13 bases from J, the junction contained 11 bases not matched to a gene. Germline V gives CDR1 GTSNPN, CDR2 SVGIG (reference sequence). The CDR3 runs 13 residues.

The genes are TRBV7-6 and TRBJ1-1; possible D gene TRBD1, 5 bases. V dropped 2 bases and J dropped 1 base, with 11 bases sitting between them. The CDR3 is 15 amino acids. Per germline, CDR1 SGHVS and CDR2 FNYEAQ. The CDR3 coding sequence is TGTGCCAGCAGCTTAATACAGGTGGGGAACACTGAAGCTTTCTTT. This sequence encodes CASSLIQVGNTEAFF.

The chain employs TRBV11-2 and TRBJ1-4, with D maybe TRBD1 (6 bases). The ends were cut back, 6 bases at V and 7 bases at J, with 6 bases in the middle. The CDR3 consists of 11 residues. Per the germline V gene, CDR1 is SGHAT and CDR2 is FQNNGV. CDR3 in amino acids: CASRGAEKLFF. The CDR3 DNA follows: TGTGCCAGCAGGGGGGCTGAAAAACTGTTTTTT.